These 20 T cell receptor beta chains were sequenced from one sample in a study of blood T cell repertoires in COVID-19. Generated by immunoSEQ multiplex PCR, the TCRdb table keeps only in-frame clones and is missing some. The profile shows under 130,000 clones, 81% of them singletons. Sequenced: peripheral blood. These receptor sequences come from a man older than 75 with acute or convalescent COVID-19.

The chain joins TRBV5-1 to TRBJ2-3, with 14 positions matching TRBD2. The length of the CDR3 is 18 residues. Germline V gene sequence: CDR1 SGHRS, CDR2 YFSETQ. Trimming at V came to 5 bases and at J to 6 bases, leaving 14 bases not matched to a gene. The CDR3 DNA sequence: TGCGCCAGCAGACGGATCTCTGGACTAGCGGGAGGTGTGGATACGCAGTATTTT. This sequence encodes CASRRISGLAGGVDTQYF. The variable domain in full, completed from reference TRBV5-1 and TRBJ2-3, reads KAGVTQTPRYLIKTRGQQVTLSCSPISGHRSVSWYQQTPGQGLQFLFEYFSETQRNKGNFPGRFSGRQFSNSRSEMNVSTLELGDSALYLCASRRISGLAGGVDTQYFGPGTRLTVL.

The chain recombines TRBV6-6 with TRBJ2-1; D perhaps matches TRBD2 (5 bases). The V end was cut by 6 bases, the J end by 2 bases, with 14 bases between. The germline gives CDR1 MNHNY, CDR2 SVGAGI (reference sequence). The length of the CDR3 is 15 residues. DNA of the CDR3: TGTGCCAGCAGCCTAGCAGCCATAACCTACAATGAGCAGTTCTTC. This gives the protein CASSLAAITYNEQFF.

CDR3 amino acids: CASSLPGYSPLHF. In DNA form, the CDR3 reads TGTGCCAGCAGTTTACCAGGGTATTCACCCCTCCACTTT. The gene calls are TRBV12-3 or TRBV12-4 and TRBJ1-6, with D perhaps TRBD1 (5 bases). The CDR3 runs to 13 residues. V was cut by 2 bases and J by 8 bases, with 7 bases left in between.

The genes are TRBV7-2 and TRBJ1-1; D perhaps matches TRBD1 (5 bases). The CDR3 covers 15 residues. Looked up from germline, CDR1 is SGHTA and CDR2 is FQGNSA. V lost 2 bases and J lost 2, with 12 bases in between. This CDR3 is CASSLFRTKNTEAFF. CDR3 nucleotides: TGTGCCAGCAGCTTATTCAGGACAAAAAACACTGAAGCTTTCTTT.

This chain connects TRBV9 to TRBJ1-2; no definite D call. Trimming took off 2 bases at V and 6 bases at J, with 11 bases between the two ends. Germline loops: CDR1 SGDLS, CDR2 YYNGEE. The CDR3 has 13 amino acids. The CDR3 spells CASSVSGVDGYTF. DNA of the CDR3: TGTGCCAGCAGCGTCTCGGGAGTCGATGGCTACACCTTC.

This chain joins TRBV28 and TRBJ1-5; 7 bases are shared with TRBD1. V shed 5 bases, J shed 0 bases, and the junction held 13 bases outside the gene matches. The CDR3 has 18 residues. Germline assignment: CDR1 MDHEN and CDR2 SYDVKM. CDR3 coding DNA: TGTGCCAGCAGTCCCCCCGGGACAGCATATTATAGCAATCAGCCCCAGCATTTT. Amino acid sequence: CASSPPGTAYYSNQPQHF.

This chain joins TRBV6-2 or TRBV6-3 and TRBJ2-1; D may be TRBD2 (5 bases). Germline loops: CDR1 MNHEY, CDR2 SVGEGT. The CDR3 contains 13 residues. Trimming shortened V by 0 bases and J by 7 bases, and 7 bases separated the two germline ends. The DNA for the CDR3 is TGTGCCAGCAGTTACTCGAGGACTAATGAGCAGTTCTTC. This codes for CASSYSRTNEQFF.

The rearrangement links TRBV7-9 to TRBJ2-3, with D maybe TRBD2 (5 bases). This CDR3 is 14 amino acids long. V shed 0 bases and J shed 5 bases, with 9 bases lying between them. Germline V gene lookup returns CDR1 SEHNR and CDR2 FQNEAQ (reference sequence). The DNA of the CDR3 is TGTGCCAGCAGCTTAGCGGGAGTGATAGATACGCAGTATTTT. It specifies CASSLAGVIDTQYF.

This sequence joins TRBV5-1 and TRBJ1-3; perhaps TRBD1 as D (5 bases). The V end lost 0 bases, the J end lost 0 bases, and 10 bases lay between the germline ends. CDR3 length: 16 amino acids. From germline, CDR1 is SGHRS and CDR2 YFSETQ. The CDR3 region has the DNA TGCGCCAGCAGCTTGGAGACAGTGAGCTCTGGAAACACCATATATTTT. Residues: CASSLETVSSGNTIYF.

Only a few counts were recorded for this clone. The chain links TRBV11-2 to TRBJ1-6; the D is unclear. Between the trimmed V and J ends, which lost 2 bases and 7 bases, there was a span of 9 bases. The CDR3 contains 14 residues. CDR1 is SGHAT, CDR2 FQNNGV, per germline. CDR3 amino acids: CASSLSLFNSPLHF. The CDR3 bases are TGTGCCAGCAGCTTATCACTATTCAATTCACCCCTCCACTTT.

The chain joins TRBV5-1 to TRBJ1-5, with 8 bases that match TRBD1. This CDR3 is built from 15 residues. Germline assignment: CDR1 SGHRS and CDR2 YFSETQ. Germline trimming cut 0 bases from V and 6 bases from J; bases unmatched to any gene: 5. The CDR3 protein is CASSLGTGMGQPQHF. The CDR3 DNA follows: TGCGCCAGCAGCTTGGGGACAGGGATGGGTCAGCCCCAGCATTTT.

The gene calls are TRBV6-2 or TRBV6-3 and TRBJ1-2; maybe TRBD1 (6 bases). Germline V gives CDR1 MNHEY, CDR2 SVGEGT. The ends were cut back, 5 bases at V and 3 bases at J, with 19 bases in the middle. CDR3 length: 16 amino acids. The DNA for the CDR3 is TGTGCCAGCAGTCGCAGCCGGGACACCCTCCACTATGGCTACACCTTC. The encoded protein is CASSRSRDTLHYGYTF.

The V call is TRBV24-1, the J call TRBJ1-1; D unresolved. The CDR3 is 13 residues long. Germline V lookup: CDR1 KGHDR, CDR2 SFDVKD. Trimming removed 3 bases from V and 7 bases from J, with 11 bases in between. DNA of the CDR3: TGTGCCACCAGTGATCCCAACACCGTTGAAGCTTTCTTT. Its protein is CATSDPNTVEAFF.

The J gene is TRBJ1-3, the V gene TRBV29-1; D possibly corresponds to TRBD1 (6 bases). CDR1 is SQVTM and CDR2 is ANQGSEA in the germline V gene. V gave up 6 bases and J gave up 0 bases, with 18 bases separating them. CDR3 length equals 16 residues. The DNA for the CDR3 is TGCAGCGTGCAGCAGGGGAAGCAGCTCTCTGGAAACACCATATATTTT. Encoded protein: CSVQQGKQLSGNTIYF. Full variable domain (outside the CDR3, taken from reference TRBV29-1 and TRBJ1-3): SAVISQKPSRDICQRGTSLTIQCQVDSQVTMMFWYRQQPGQSLTLIATANQGSEATYESGFVIDKFPISRPNLTFSTLTVSNMSPEDSSIYLCSVQQGKQLSGNTIYFGEGSWLTVV.

V gene TRBV19 combines with J gene TRBJ2-5; 8 positions agree with TRBD1. Trimming at V came to 6 bases and at J to 5 bases, leaving 11 bases not matched to a gene. The length of the CDR3 is 15 residues. Per germline, CDR1 LNHDA and CDR2 SQIVND (reference sequence). The CDR3 protein is CASSEGVRGLETQYF. The CDR3 coding sequence is TGTGCCAGTAGCGAAGGAGTCAGGGGGCTTGAGACCCAGTACTTC.

With respect to this clone: Other DNA sequences from this sample encode an identical CDR3 as well. This chain uses TRBV12-3 or TRBV12-4 with TRBJ2-3; D call uncertain. CDR3 length equals 11 residues. Trimming pared 2 bases from V and 6 bases from J, leaving 3 bases between. This CDR3 reads CASSLSDTQYF. The CDR3 DNA follows: TGTGCCAGCAGTTTATCGGATACGCAGTATTTT.

This sequence joins TRBV20-1 and TRBJ2-3; the match to TRBD2 covers 10 bases. The length of the CDR3 is 16 residues. V gave up 3 bases and J gave up 4 bases; unmatched junction bases: 10. CDR1 and CDR2 (germline): DFQATT, SNEGSKA (reference sequence). In nucleotides, the CDR3 is TGCAGTGCTAGTCAGTTAGCTAGCGGGGGACCAGATACGCAGTATTTT. Protein product: CSASQLASGGPDTQYF.

The V call is TRBV5-1, the J call TRBJ2-7; 8 bases agree with TRBD1. The ends lost 4 bases at V and 7 bases at J; junction bases unmatched: 10. CDR3 length equals 14 residues. Looked up from germline, CDR1 is SGHRS and CDR2 is YFSETQ. The CDR3 spells CASSPGQVRGEQYF. CDR3 DNA sequence: TGCGCCAGCAGCCCGGGACAGGTCCGGGGAGAGCAGTACTTC.

This clone is a singleton in its sample. The chain joins TRBV30 to TRBJ2-2, with 9 nucleotides matching TRBD1. Germline V gives CDR1 GTSNPN, CDR2 SVGIG (reference sequence). The CDR3 loop spans 15 amino acids. V dropped 2 bases and J dropped 6; count of bases not matched to a gene: 7. CDR3 region: CAWSPTDRGAGELFF. In nucleotides, the CDR3 is TGTGCCTGGAGTCCAACGGACAGGGGCGCCGGGGAGCTGTTTTTT.

CDR3 DNA: TGCGCCAGCAGCCAACAAAAGACAGGGGGGCTACTAAACACTGAAGCTTTCTTT. Translating it yields CASSQQKTGGLLNTEAFF. The gene calls are TRBV4-3 and TRBJ1-1, with 9 nucleotides matching TRBD1. The germline V gene has CDR1 LGHNA and CDR2 YSLEER. CDR3 size: 18 residues. Trimming took 2 bases from V and 2 from J; bases not matched to a gene: 12.